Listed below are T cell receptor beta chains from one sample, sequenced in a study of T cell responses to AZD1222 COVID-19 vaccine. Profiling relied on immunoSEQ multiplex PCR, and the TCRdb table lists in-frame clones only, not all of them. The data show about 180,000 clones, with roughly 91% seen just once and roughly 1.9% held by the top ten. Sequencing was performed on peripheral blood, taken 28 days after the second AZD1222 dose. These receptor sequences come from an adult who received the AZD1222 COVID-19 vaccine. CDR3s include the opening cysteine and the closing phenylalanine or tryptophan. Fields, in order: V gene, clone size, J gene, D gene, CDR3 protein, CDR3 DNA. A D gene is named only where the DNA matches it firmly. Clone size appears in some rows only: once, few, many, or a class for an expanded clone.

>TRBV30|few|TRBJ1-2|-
CAWSVAGNYGYTF
TGTGCCTGGAGTGTGGCGGGTAACTATGGCTACACCTTC
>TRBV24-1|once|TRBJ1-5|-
CATSAYHDQPQHF
TGTGCCACCAGTGCCTACCATGATCAGCCCCAGCATTTT
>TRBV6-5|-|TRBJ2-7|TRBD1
CASSQDRGRYEQYF
TGTGCCAGCAGTCAGGACAGGGGGAGATACGAGCAGTACTTC
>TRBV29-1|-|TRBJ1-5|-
CSVVGADQPQHF
TGCAGCGTTGTAGGGGCAGATCAGCCCCAGCATTTT
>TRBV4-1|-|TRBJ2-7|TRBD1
CASSHPGQGDYEQYF
TGCGCCAGCAGCCACCCGGGACAGGGAGACTACGAGCAGTACTTC
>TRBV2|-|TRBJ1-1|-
CASSLRGWGNTEAFF
TGTGCCAGCAGCCTCAGAGGATGGGGGAACACTGAAGCTTTCTTT
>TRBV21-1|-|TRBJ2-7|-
CASRLTPDYEQYF
TGTGCCAGCAGACTGACACCTGACTACGAGCAGTACTTC
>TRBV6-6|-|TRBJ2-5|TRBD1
CASSRGTGGAGETQYF
TGTGCCAGCAGTCGTGGGACAGGGGGCGCTGGGGAGACCCAGTACTTC
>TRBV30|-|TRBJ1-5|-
CAWSQPSGQLNQPQHF
TGTGCCTGGAGCCAGCCGAGCGGACAGTTAAATCAGCCCCAGCATTTT
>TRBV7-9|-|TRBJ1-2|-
CASSFSSNYGYTF
TGTGCCAGCAGCTTCTCCTCTAACTATGGCTACACCTTC
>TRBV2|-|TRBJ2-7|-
CASRGGWEQYF
TGTGCCAGCAGAGGGGGGTGGGAGCAGTACTTC
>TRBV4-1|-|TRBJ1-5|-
CASSQAEFSNQPQHF
TGCGCCAGCAGCCAAGCCGAGTTTAGCAATCAGCCCCAGCATTTT
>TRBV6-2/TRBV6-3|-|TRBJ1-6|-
CASSYEGGNSPLHF
TGTGCCAGCAGTTACGAGGGGGGTAATTCACCCCTCCACTTT
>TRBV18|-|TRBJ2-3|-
CASSPPAGRYTDTQYF
TGTGCCAGCTCACCACCTGCCGGGCGATACACAGATACGCAGTATTTT
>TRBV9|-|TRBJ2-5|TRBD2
CASSFRTSGGEETQYF
TGTGCCAGCAGCTTCCGGACTAGCGGGGGGGAAGAGACCCAGTACTTC
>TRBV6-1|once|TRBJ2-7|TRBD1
CASSEVWTGYEQYF
TGTGCCAGCAGTGAAGTGTGGACAGGCTACGAGCAGTACTTC
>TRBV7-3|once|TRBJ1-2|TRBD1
CASSSSGQVNYGYTF
TGTGCCAGCAGCTCGTCGGGACAGGTGAACTATGGCTACACCTTC
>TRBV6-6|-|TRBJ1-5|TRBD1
CASSSGLGTGGQPQHF
TGTGCCAGCAGTTCGGGTCTTGGGACAGGGGGACAGCCCCAGCATTTT
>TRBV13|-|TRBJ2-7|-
CASKMGNSYEQYF
TGTGCCAGCAAAATGGGCAACTCCTACGAGCAGTACTTC
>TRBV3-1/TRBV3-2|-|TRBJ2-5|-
CASSLIPGGQARETQYF
TGTGCCAGCAGCCTAATCCCCGGGGGGCAAGCGAGGGAGACCCAGTACTTC
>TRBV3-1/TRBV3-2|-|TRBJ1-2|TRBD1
CASLPPGGSYGYTF
TGTGCCAGCCTCCCGCCAGGGGGCTCCTATGGCTACACCTTC
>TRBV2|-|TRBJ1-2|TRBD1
CASSTQGVVGYTF
TGTGCCAGCAGTACCCAGGGGGTTGTTGGCTACACCTTC
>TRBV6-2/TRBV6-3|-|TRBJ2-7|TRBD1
CASSGGTGLSYEQYF
TGTGCCAGCAGTGGAGGGACAGGCCTCTCCTACGAGCAGTACTTC
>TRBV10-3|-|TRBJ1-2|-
CAISDTTANYGYTF
TGTGCCATCAGTGATACCACAGCTAACTATGGCTACACCTTC
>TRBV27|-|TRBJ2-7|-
CASSFRRLETYEQYF
TGTGCCAGCAGTTTTAGGCGGTTAGAGACCTACGAGCAGTACTTC
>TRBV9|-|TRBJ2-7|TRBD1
CASSVDGGTGGASEQYF
TGTGCCAGCAGCGTAGATGGGGGAACAGGGGGCGCGTCCGAGCAGTACTTC
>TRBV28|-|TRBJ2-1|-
CASSLLQGRNEQFF
TGTGCCAGCAGTTTATTACAGGGGAGGAATGAGCAGTTCTTC
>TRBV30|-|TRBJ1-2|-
CAWSVGYGYTF
TGTGCCTGGAGTGTGGGTTATGGCTACACCTTC
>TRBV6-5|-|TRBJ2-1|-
CASGVDEQFF
TGTGCCAGCGGGGTCGATGAGCAGTTCTTC
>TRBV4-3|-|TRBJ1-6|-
CASSQDRVYNSPLHF
TGCGCCAGCAGCCAAGATAGGGTCTATAATTCACCCCTCCACTTT
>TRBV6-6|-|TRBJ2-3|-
CASTDSQVRPDTQYF
TGTGCCAGCACCGATTCACAAGTCAGACCAGATACGCAGTATTTT
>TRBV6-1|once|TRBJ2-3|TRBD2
CASSEAGAGGEDTQYF
TGTGCCAGCAGTGAAGCGGGCGCGGGAGGGGAAGATACGCAGTATTTT
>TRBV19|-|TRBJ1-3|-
CASSQGSSGNTIYF
TGTGCCAGTAGTCAAGGTAGCTCTGGAAACACCATATATTTT
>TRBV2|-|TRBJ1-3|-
CASSESRGFSGNTIYF
TGTGCCAGCAGTGAATCTCGCGGCTTCTCTGGAAACACCATATATTTT
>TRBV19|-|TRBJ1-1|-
CASSSAYRAPEAFF
TGTGCCAGTAGTTCGGCCTATAGGGCCCCTGAAGCTTTCTTT
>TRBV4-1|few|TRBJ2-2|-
CASSQGISLGELFF
TGCGCCAGCAGCCAAGGGATTAGTTTGGGGGAGCTGTTTTTT
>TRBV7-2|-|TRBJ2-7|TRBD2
CASSSPAGRGKQAYEQYF
TGTGCCAGCAGCTCGCCCGCCGGGAGGGGGAAACAGGCCTACGAGCAGTACTTC
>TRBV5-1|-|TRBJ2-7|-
CASSETASYEQYF
TGCGCCAGCAGCGAGACTGCTTCCTACGAGCAGTACTTC
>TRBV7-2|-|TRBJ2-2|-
CASSLFQGDTGELFF
TGTGCCAGCAGCTTATTTCAGGGTGACACCGGGGAGCTGTTTTTT
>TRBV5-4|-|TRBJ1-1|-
CASSLKTNTEAFF
TGTGCCAGCAGCTTGAAGACGAACACTGAAGCTTTCTTT
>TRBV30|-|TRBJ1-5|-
CAWSVQGQPQHF
TGTGCCTGGAGTGTACAGGGTCAGCCCCAGCATTTT
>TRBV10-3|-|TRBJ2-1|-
CAISDPVMKNEQFF
TGTGCCATCAGTGACCCTGTTATGAAGAATGAGCAGTTCTTC
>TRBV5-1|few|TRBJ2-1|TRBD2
CASSWGLEREYYNEQFF
TGCGCCAGCAGCTGGGGTCTTGAGCGGGAGTATTACAATGAGCAGTTCTTC
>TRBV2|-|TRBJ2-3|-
CASSGLAGRTDTQYF
TGTGCCAGCAGTGGGCTGGCGGGACGCACAGATACGCAGTATTTT
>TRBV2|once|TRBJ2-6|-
CASSEGVRKGANVLTF
TGTGCCAGCAGTGAAGGGGTCCGTAAGGGGGCCAACGTCCTGACTTTC
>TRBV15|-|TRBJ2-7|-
CATSRDSSYSYEQYF
TGTGCCACCAGCAGAGACTCTAGTTACTCCTACGAGCAGTACTTC
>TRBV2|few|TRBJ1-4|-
CASSELRAGNEKLFF
TGTGCCAGCAGTGAATTAAGAGCGGGGAATGAAAAACTGTTTTTT
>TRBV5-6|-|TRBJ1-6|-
CASSRREAPLHF
TGTGCCAGCAGCCGCAGGGAGGCACCCCTCCACTTT
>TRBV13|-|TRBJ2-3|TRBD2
CASSLGFTSGGDKYF
TGTGCCAGCAGCTTAGGATTTACTAGCGGGGGGGATAAGTATTTT